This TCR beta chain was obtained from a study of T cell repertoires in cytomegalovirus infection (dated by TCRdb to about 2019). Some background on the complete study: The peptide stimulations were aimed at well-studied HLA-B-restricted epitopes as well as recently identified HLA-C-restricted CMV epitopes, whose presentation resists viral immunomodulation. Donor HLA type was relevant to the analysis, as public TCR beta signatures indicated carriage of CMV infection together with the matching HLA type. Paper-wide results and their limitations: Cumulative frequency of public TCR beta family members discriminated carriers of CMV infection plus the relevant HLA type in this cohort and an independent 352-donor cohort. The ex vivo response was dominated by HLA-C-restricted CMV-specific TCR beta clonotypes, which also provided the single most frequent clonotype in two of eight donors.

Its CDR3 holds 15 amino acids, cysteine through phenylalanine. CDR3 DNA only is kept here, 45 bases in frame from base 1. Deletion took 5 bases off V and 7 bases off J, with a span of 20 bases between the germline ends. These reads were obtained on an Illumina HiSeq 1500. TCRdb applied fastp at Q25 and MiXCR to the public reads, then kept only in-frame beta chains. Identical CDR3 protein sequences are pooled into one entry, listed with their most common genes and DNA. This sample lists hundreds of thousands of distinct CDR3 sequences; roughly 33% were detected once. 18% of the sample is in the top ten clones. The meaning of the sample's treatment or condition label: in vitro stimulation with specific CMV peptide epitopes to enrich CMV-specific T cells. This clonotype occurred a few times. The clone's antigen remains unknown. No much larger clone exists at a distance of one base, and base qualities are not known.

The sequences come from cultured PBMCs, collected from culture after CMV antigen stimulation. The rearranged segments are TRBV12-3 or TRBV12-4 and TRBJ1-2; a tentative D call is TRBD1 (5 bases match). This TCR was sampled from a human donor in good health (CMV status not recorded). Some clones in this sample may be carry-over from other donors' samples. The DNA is TGTGCCAGCAGTCCAACACAGGAGGCCTCTATTGGCTACACCTTC. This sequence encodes CASSPTQEASIGYTF.